The source of this T cell receptor (beta chain) is a study of blood T cells in healthy people across ages. Overall study findings and caveats: Getting older went along with TCR beta diversity per million T cells dropping roughly linearly. Long-lived and aged donors differed, with more naive CD4+ cells and higher diversity in the long-lived.

To note about this clonotype: Antigen: not known.

Next came a second PCR, run for about 6 to 12 cycles, which used a sample-barcoded 5' primer along with a J-beta primer mix. TCRdb passed the 5' RACE reads through MiXCR, listing each CDR3 protein once. Of 700,000 or so distinct CDR3 sequences in the sample, 20% to 25% are singletons; the top ten hold about 20%. Trimming removed 3 bases at V and 7 bases at J, with 15 bases between. The V gene's germline CDR1 is MDHEN and CDR2 SYDVKM. The CDR3 contains 14 residues. The sequenced material came from blood. This clonotype originated in a man between 65 and 80 years old in good health. The chain uses TRBV28 and TRBJ1-2; D is unclear. This CDR3 is CASSFPSGSGGYTF. The CDR3 DNA is TGTGCCAGCAGTTTTCCCTCGGGAAGTGGTGGCTACACCTTC.